This T cell receptor (beta chain) was observed in a study of blood T cell repertoires in COVID-19. The overall study: Acute and convalescent COVID-19 specimens originated in the United States, Italy and Spain.

Germline CDR1 and CDR2: SGHRS and YFSETQ. V was trimmed by 1 base and J by 3 bases, leaving 23 bases between them. The CDR3 loop spans 18 amino acids. In the original workflow: Counts of nucleated cells, estimated from reference gene primer amplification, were obtained. Here immunoSEQ multiplex PCR was the method, and the copy in TCRdb shows in-frame clones only, minus some. That table supplies the V and J calls and clone size; D and trimming were determined from the DNA. There are 70,000 or so clones in the sample; about 88% occur only once, and 1.1% to 1.5% lies in the top ten. This clone was picked up one time.

The TCR comes from a human donor in a cohort sampled during active COVID-19. The chain joins TRBV5-1 to TRBJ2-7, with D possibly being TRBD1 (6 bases). The sequencing input was peripheral blood. DNA of the CDR3: TGCGCCAGCAGCTTGTTTCCTGCTATTTCAGGGGAAAGCTACGAGCAGTACTTC. It encodes CASSLFPAISGESYEQYF.